These T cell receptor beta chains were read from a single sample in a study of CD8 T cells in ankylosing spondylitis. TCRdb analysed the 5' RACE reads with MiXCR anew, one entry per CDR3 protein. The sample includes more than 650,000 distinct CDR3 sequences, roughly 12% of them seen just once. Sequenced: blood, either unsorted or a sorted T cell fraction (not recorded which). The receptors were sampled from a male donor with ankylosing spondylitis. Both conserved end residues are part of each CDR3. D genes are given only for firm matches. Clone size, where shown, is once, few, many, or a class for clones that have expanded.

J	V	D	size	CDR3	DNA
TRBJ1-1	TRBV4-3	.	many	CASSQDLAGGTEAFF	TGCGCCAGCAGCCAAGATCTGGCCGGAGGGACTGAAGCTTTCTTT
TRBJ1-6	TRBV29-1	.	many	CSVGEVRNSPLHF	TGCAGCGTTGGGGAGGTTCGTAATTCACCCCTCCACTTT
TRBJ2-5	TRBV20-1	TRBD2	.	CSARLAGGPGETQYF	TGCAGTGCCAGACTAGCGGGAGGGCCGGGAGAGACCCAGTACTTC
TRBJ2-7	TRBV7-2	.	few	CASSLQTISYEQYF	TGTGCCAGCAGCTTACAGACTATTTCCTACGAGCAGTACTTC
TRBJ2-3	TRBV7-2	.	.	CASSLGGIDTQYF	TGTGCCAGCAGCTTAGGAGGAATTGATACGCAGTATTTT
TRBJ1-5	TRBV7-2	.	.	CASSLAQVNQPQHF	TGTGCCAGCAGCTTGGCACAGGTCAATCAGCCCCAGCATTTT
TRBJ2-3	TRBV4-1	.	few	CASSQVGLLAGGADTQYF	TGCGCCAGCAGCCAAGTGGGCTTACTAGCCGGTGGGGCAGATACGCAGTATTTT
TRBJ2-2	TRBV5-1	.	few	CASSLESVTGELFF	TGCGCCAGCAGCTTGGAGAGCGTTACCGGGGAGCTGTTTTTT
TRBJ1-2	TRBV7-3	.	.	CASSDGGPTKF	TGTGCCAGCAGCGATGGTGGGCCAACCAAGTTC
TRBJ2-7	TRBV27	.	few	CASSYGLRGPYEQYF	TGTGCCAGCAGTTACGGACTTAGAGGACCTTACGAGCAGTACTTC